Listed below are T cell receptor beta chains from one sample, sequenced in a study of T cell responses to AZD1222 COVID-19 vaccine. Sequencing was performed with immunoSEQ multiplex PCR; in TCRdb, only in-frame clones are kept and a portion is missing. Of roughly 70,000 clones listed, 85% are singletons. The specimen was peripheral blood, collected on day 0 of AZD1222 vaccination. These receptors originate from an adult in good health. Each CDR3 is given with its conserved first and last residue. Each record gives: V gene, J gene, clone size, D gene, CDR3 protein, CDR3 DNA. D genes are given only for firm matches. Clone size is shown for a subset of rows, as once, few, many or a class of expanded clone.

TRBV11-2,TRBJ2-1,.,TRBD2,CASSLVLAGGLGEQFF,TGTGCCAGCAGCCTCGTTCTAGCGGGAGGTCTTGGTGAGCAGTTCTTC
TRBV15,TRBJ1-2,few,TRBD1,CATSENRGTNYGYTF,TGTGCCACCAGCGAAAACAGGGGGACTAACTATGGCTACACCTTC
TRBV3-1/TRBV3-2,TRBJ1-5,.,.,CASSQDLGGQPQHF,TGTGCCAGCAGCCAAGATCTCGGTGGGCAGCCCCAGCATTTT
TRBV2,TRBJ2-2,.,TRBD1,CASSGAGGSIGELFF,TGTGCCAGCAGTGGGGCAGGGGGTAGTATCGGGGAGCTGTTTTTT
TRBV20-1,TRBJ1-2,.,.,CSVGGIYGYTF,TGCAGTGTCGGTGGGATCTATGGCTACACCTTC
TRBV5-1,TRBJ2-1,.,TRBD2,CASSLGTSGYNEQFF,TGCGCCAGCAGCTTGGGGACTAGCGGTTACAATGAGCAGTTCTTC
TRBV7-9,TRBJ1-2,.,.,CASSFPQSDGYTF,TGTGCCAGCAGCTTCCCACAGAGCGATGGCTACACCTTC
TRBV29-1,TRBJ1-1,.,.,CSVVVGLAGVREAFF,TGCAGCGTTGTAGTCGGGCTGGCAGGGGTTCGGGAAGCTTTCTTT
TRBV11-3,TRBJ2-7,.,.,CASSLGRNSYEQYF,TGTGCCAGCAGCTTAGGACGCAACTCCTACGAGCAGTACTTC
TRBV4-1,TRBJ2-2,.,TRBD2,CASSMRTSGLNTGELFF,TGCGCCAGCAGCATGCGGACTAGCGGGCTGAACACCGGGGAGCTGTTTTTT
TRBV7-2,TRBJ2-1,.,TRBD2,CASSLETSGGNEQFF,TGTGCCAGCAGCTTAGAGACTAGCGGGGGCAATGAGCAGTTCTTC
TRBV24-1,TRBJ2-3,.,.,CATAHGAAQYF,TGTGCCACCGCCCACGGAGCGGCGCAGTATTTT
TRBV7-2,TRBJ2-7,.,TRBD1,CASSRQGQNEQYF,TGTGCCAGCAGCCGACAGGGACAGAACGAGCAGTACTTC
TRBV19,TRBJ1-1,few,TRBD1,CASTGTGYNTEAFF,TGTGCCAGTACCGGGACAGGGTACAACACTGAAGCTTTCTTT
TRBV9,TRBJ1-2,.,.,CASSSRTGSNYGYTF,TGTGCCAGCAGCTCCCGGACGGGTTCTAACTATGGCTACACCTTC
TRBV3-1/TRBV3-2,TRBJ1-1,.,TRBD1,CASSPGGWYSEAFF,TGTGCCAGCAGCCCAGGGGGGTGGTATTCTGAAGCTTTCTTT
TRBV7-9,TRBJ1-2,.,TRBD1,CASSGTGTGLLYGYTF,TGTGCCAGCAGCGGTACCGGGACAGGGCTGCTCTATGGCTACACCTTC
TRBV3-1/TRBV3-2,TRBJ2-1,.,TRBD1,CASSRSTGGDEQFF,TGTGCCAGCAGCCGATCGACAGGGGGAGATGAGCAGTTCTTC
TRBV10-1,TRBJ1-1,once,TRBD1,CASRPGQGKAGNNTEAFF,TGCGCCAGCAGGCCGGGACAGGGGAAGGCTGGAAACAACACTGAAGCTTTCTTT
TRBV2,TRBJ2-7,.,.,CASRGDGTYEQYF,TGTGCCAGCAGGGGGGACGGAACCTACGAGCAGTACTTC
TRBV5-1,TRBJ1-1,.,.,CASSFQGKEAFF,TGCGCCAGCAGCTTTCAGGGTAAGGAAGCTTTCTTT
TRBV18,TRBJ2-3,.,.,CASSPSSFGGGQTDTQYF,TGTGCCAGCTCACCCTCCTCTTTCGGCGGGGGACAGACAGATACGCAGTATTTT
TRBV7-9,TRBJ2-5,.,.,CASSLVQGKGTQYF,TGTGCCAGCAGCTTAGTACAAGGGAAGGGGACCCAGTACTTC
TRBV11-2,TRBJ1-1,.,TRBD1,CASSPDRGPAEAFF,TGTGCCAGCAGCCCCGACAGGGGGCCTGCTGAAGCTTTCTTT
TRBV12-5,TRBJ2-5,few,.,CASGLTGETQYF,TGTGCTAGTGGTTTGACTGGGGAGACCCAGTACTTC
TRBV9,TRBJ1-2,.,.,CASSATVRIEPNYGYTF,TGTGCCAGCAGCGCCACAGTACGAATTGAACCTAACTATGGCTACACCTTC
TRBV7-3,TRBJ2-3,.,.,CASSLTDTQYF,TGTGCCAGCAGCTTAACAGATACGCAGTATTTT
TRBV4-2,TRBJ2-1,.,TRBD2,CASSLYQASGRYNEQFF,TGTGCCAGCAGCCTATACCAGGCTAGCGGGAGATACAATGAGCAGTTCTTC
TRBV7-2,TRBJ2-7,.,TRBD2,CASSAPGLGNPHEQYF,TGTGCCAGCAGCGCTCCGGGACTAGGAAACCCCCACGAGCAGTACTTC
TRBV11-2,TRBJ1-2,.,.,CASSLSQGLGYTF,TGTGCCAGCAGCTTATCGCAGGGGTTGGGCTACACCTTC
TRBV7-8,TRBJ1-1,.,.,CASSLPGGSEAFF,TGTGCCAGCAGCCTACCCGGGGGCTCTGAAGCTTTCTTT
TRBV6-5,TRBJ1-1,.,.,CASSWTSGLTEAFF,TGTGCCAGCAGTTGGACCTCGGGACTCACTGAAGCTTTCTTT
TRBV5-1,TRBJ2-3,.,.,CASSLPTDTQYF,TGCGCCAGCAGCTTGCCCACAGATACGCAGTATTTT
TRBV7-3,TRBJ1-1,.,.,CASSDGGNAEAFF,TGTGCCAGCTCGGACGGGGGGAATGCTGAAGCTTTCTTT
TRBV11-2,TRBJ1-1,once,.,CASSLDGGVGTEAFF,TGTGCCAGCAGCTTAGATGGGGGGGTTGGCACTGAAGCTTTCTTT
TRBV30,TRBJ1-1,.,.,CAWRAGDTEAFF,TGTGCCTGGAGGGCGGGAGACACTGAAGCTTTCTTT
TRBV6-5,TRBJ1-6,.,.,CASRGAGVWSPLHF,TGTGCCAGCAGGGGAGCAGGCGTTTGGTCACCCCTCCACTTT
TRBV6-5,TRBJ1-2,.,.,CASSYDRTYGYTF,TGTGCCAGCAGCTACGACAGGACCTATGGCTACACCTTC
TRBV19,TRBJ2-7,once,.,CASSISWQFSYEQYF,TGTGCCAGTAGTATATCGTGGCAGTTCTCCTACGAGCAGTACTTC
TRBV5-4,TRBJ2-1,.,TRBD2,CASSLTSGGTTFYEQFF,TGTGCCAGCAGCTTAACTAGCGGGGGGACAACTTTCTATGAGCAGTTCTTC
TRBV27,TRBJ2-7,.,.,CASSPRLLYEQYF,TGTGCCAGCAGTCCTCGCCTGCTCTACGAGCAGTACTTC
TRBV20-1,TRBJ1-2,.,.,CSASGGGGYGYTF,TGCAGTGCAAGTGGGGGAGGGGGCTATGGCTACACCTTC
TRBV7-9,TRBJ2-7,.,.,CASSNPAGTTSYEQYF,TGTGCCAGCAGCAACCCGGCCGGGACAACCTCCTACGAGCAGTACTTC
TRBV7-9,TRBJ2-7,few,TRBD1,CASSLTGVDNSEQYF,TGTGCCAGCAGCCTGACAGGGGTCGACAATAGCGAGCAGTACTTC
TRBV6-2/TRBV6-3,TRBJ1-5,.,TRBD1,CASRPRDRAAPPQHF,TGTGCCAGCAGACCTCGGGACAGGGCCGCCCCGCCCCAGCATTTT
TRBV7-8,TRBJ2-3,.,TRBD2,CASSSPGGIPDTQYF,TGTGCCAGCAGCTCCCCCGGGGGGATCCCAGATACGCAGTATTTT
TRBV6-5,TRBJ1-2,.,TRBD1,CASSSDRGYGYTF,TGTGCCAGCAGCTCGGACAGGGGCTATGGCTACACCTTC
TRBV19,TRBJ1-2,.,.,CASSPSWGYTF,TGTGCCAGTAGTCCCTCTTGGGGCTACACCTTC
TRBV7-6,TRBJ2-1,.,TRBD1,CASSLRTGGWNEQFF,TGTGCCAGCAGCCTTCGGACAGGTGGTTGGAATGAGCAGTTCTTC
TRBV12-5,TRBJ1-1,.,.,CASGLYRTALNTEAFF,TGTGCTAGTGGTTTGTACCGGACAGCCCTGAACACTGAAGCTTTCTTT
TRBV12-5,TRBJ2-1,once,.,CASTTGPYNEQFF,TGTGCTAGTACCACGGGGCCCTACAATGAGCAGTTCTTC
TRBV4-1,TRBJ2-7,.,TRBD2,CASSHHPGLAFDEQYF,TGCGCCAGCAGCCATCACCCGGGACTAGCCTTCGACGAGCAGTACTTC
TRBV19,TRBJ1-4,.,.,CASSTLPAPNEKLFF,TGTGCCAGTAGCACGCTCCCGGCACCTAATGAAAAACTGTTTTTT